This T cell receptor beta chain is from a study of blood T cell repertoires in COVID-19. Background on the study: Sources were T cells, B-cell-depleted T cells, or PBMCs; the material itself was cDNA or gDNA.

This CDR3 has 14 amino acids. Germline CDR1 and CDR2: SGDLS and YYNGEE. V gave up 3 bases and J gave up 8 bases, with 15 bases separating them. This table comes from immunoSEQ multiplex PCR, and its TCRdb copy is limited to in-frame clones, with some not included. The data show a few hundred thousand clones, roughly 84% seen once. This TCR was recovered from a woman aged 35 to 49 who had recovered from COVID-19. The rearrangement uses TRBV9 and TRBJ2-1; a weak D match, TRBD2 (5 bases). The sequenced sample consisted of PBMCs or T cells enriched from blood (not recorded which). CDR3 region: CASSASTSSDEQFF. The CDR3 nucleotides read TGTGCCAGCAGCGCCTCCACTAGTTCCGATGAGCAGTTCTTC.